These 31 T cell receptor beta chains originate from one sample sequenced in a study of blood T cell repertoires in COVID-19. The repertoire was sequenced with immunoSEQ multiplex PCR; TCRdb's copy has only in-frame clones and lacks some. The sample consists of under 200,000 clones, around 90% of them appearing once. Sequencing input: peripheral blood. These receptors all stem from a man aged 45-60 years with acute or convalescent COVID-19.

The V and J genes are TRBV27 and TRBJ1-6; 9 bases map to TRBD1. The CDR3 sequence is 15 residues long. Germline CDR1 reads MNHEY; CDR2 reads SMNVEV (reference sequence). After removal of 4 bases from V and 9 bases from J, the junction contained 7 bases not matched to a gene. The CDR3 sequence: CASSWEGQGGSPLHF. The DNA of the CDR3 is TGTGCCAGCAGTTGGGAGGGACAGGGCGGTTCACCCCTCCACTTT.

The chain recombines TRBV6-2 or TRBV6-3 with TRBJ2-1; 10 bases align to TRBD2. J gave up 10 bases and V 0 bases, and 9 bases lay outside the gene matches. This CDR3 region has 16 residues. CDR1 is MNHEY, CDR2 SVGEGT, per germline. The CDR3 region is CASSYSTAGGPGEQFF. In DNA, the CDR3 is TGTGCCAGCAGTTACTCGACAGCGGGGGGGCCGGGGGAGCAGTTCTTC.

The chain employs TRBV6-5 and TRBJ2-2, with D maybe TRBD2 (6 bases). CDR3 size: 13 residues. V gave up 9 bases and J gave up 2 bases, with 10 bases separating them. The germline V gene has CDR1 MNHEY and CDR2 SVGAGI. The CDR3 here is CASLDYNTGELFF. In DNA, the CDR3 is TGTGCCAGTTTGGACTACAACACCGGGGAGCTGTTTTTT.

The chain carries TRBV6-6 and TRBJ2-7, with TRBD2 matching over 11 bases. CDR1 is MNHNY, CDR2 SVGAGI, per germline (reference sequence). Trimming at V came to 6 bases and at J to 3 bases, leaving 7 bases not matched to a gene. This CDR3 has 15 amino acids. CDR3 sequence reads: CASRPSGTSGYEQYF. The DNA of the CDR3 is TGTGCCAGCAGACCCTCCGGGACTAGCGGCTACGAGCAGTACTTC.

This clone has just a few counts. The rearrangement links TRBV5-5 to TRBJ1-5, with 9 bases that match TRBD1. This CDR3 has 15 amino acids. Germline V gene lookup returns CDR1 SGHKS and CDR2 YYEKEE (reference sequence). V lost 4 bases to trimming and J lost 6 bases; unmatched junction nucleotides: 8. Here the CDR3 DNA reads TGTGCCAGCAGCCCTACAGGGGGCGGGGGTCAGCCCCAGCATTTT. Amino acids: CASSPTGGGGQPQHF.

This chain joins TRBV30 and TRBJ1-6; 7 nucleotides align to TRBD1. The CDR3 runs 13 residues. V dropped 5 bases and J dropped 6; count of bases not matched to a gene: 4. CDR1 and CDR2 (germline): GTSNPN, SVGIG (reference sequence). The CDR3 sequence: CAWLQGGNSPLHF. The DNA for the CDR3 is TGTGCCTGGCTCCAGGGGGGTAATTCACCCCTCCACTTT.

This chain joins TRBV10-1 and TRBJ2-3; no clear D. The CDR3 is 12 amino acids. V gave up 4 bases and J gave up 2 bases, with 4 bases separating them. Germline V lookup: CDR1 WNHNN, CDR2 SYGVQD (reference sequence). CDR3: CASSANTDTQYF. CDR3 in DNA: TGCGCCAGCAGTGCTAACACAGATACGCAGTATTTT.

The chain links TRBV7-8 to TRBJ2-1; 9 nucleotides line up with TRBD1. The ends lost 11 bases at V and 9 bases at J; junction bases unmatched: 17. The V gene's germline CDR1 is SGHVS and CDR2 FQNEAQ. This CDR3 is 15 amino acids long. This CDR3 is CAGARGQGIISEQFF. The CDR3, as DNA: TGTGCCGGGGCTAGGGGACAGGGAATCATCAGTGAGCAGTTCTTC.

The rearrangement joins TRBV28 to TRBJ2-1; 12 bases fit TRBD2. Per the germline V gene, CDR1 is MDHEN and CDR2 is SYDVKM. V gave up 7 bases and J gave up 10 bases; unmatched junction bases: 5. The length of the CDR3 is 13 residues. The CDR3 DNA reads as TGTGCCAGCACCGGACTAGCGGGACAAGAGCAGTTCTTC. The encoded protein is CASTGLAGQEQFF. Variable domain in full (rest from reference TRBV28 and TRBJ2-1): DVKVTQSSRYLVKRTGEKVFLECVQDMDHENMFWYRQDPGLGLRLIYFSYDVKMKEKGDIPEGYSVSREKKERFSLILESASTNQTSMYLCASTGLAGQEQFFGPGTRLTVL.

The gene calls are TRBV28 and TRBJ1-4; tentative D call: TRBD1 (6 bases). The V gene lost 6 bases and the J gene lost 3 bases, with 11 bases spanning the gap. The germline V gene has CDR1 MDHEN and CDR2 SYDVKM. The CDR3 covers 14 residues. The CDR3 loop reads CASRQGLANEKLFF. CDR3 nucleotide sequence: TGTGCCAGCAGGCAGGGGTTGGCTAATGAAAAACTGTTTTTT.

The chain couples TRBV5-1 to TRBJ2-3; 8 bases agree with TRBD1. CDR1 is SGHRS and CDR2 is YFSETQ in the germline V gene. V shed 0 bases, J shed 5 bases, and the junction held 5 bases outside the gene matches. CDR3 length: 15 residues. The CDR3 bases are TGCGCCAGCAGCTTGGGCAACAGGGGGGTAGATACGCAGTATTTT. This sequence encodes CASSLGNRGVDTQYF.

The chain carries TRBV6-2 or TRBV6-3 and TRBJ2-7; D gene unclear. The V end lost 4 bases, the J end lost 0 bases, and 7 bases lay between the germline ends. This CDR3 has 13 amino acids. Per the germline V gene, CDR1 is MNHEY and CDR2 is SVGEGT. CDR3 DNA sequence: TGTGCCAGCAGTTCGGTACGCTCCTACGAGCAGTACGTC. Its translation is CASSSVRSYEQYV.

DNA for the CDR3: TGTGCCGCCTCCCGGGGGGGCCGAACCGGGGAGCTGTTTTTT. Its translation is CAASRGGRTGELFF. V usage is TRBV10-3 and J usage is TRBJ2-2; 8 nucleotides align to TRBD2. Germline CDR1 ENHRY, CDR2 SYGVKD. V lost 11 bases and J lost 5; bases outside the gene matches: 10. The CDR3 runs 14 residues.

This chain uses TRBV7-2 with TRBJ2-1; TRBD1 agrees at 7 bases. CDR1 is SGHTA and CDR2 is FQGNSA in the germline V gene. The CDR3 extends over 13 amino acids. The V segment lost 5 bases and the J segment 7 bases; nucleotides outside the gene matches: 5. CDR3 sequence reads: CASSGRQGNEQFF. DNA of the CDR3: TGTGCCAGCAGCGGACGACAGGGAAATGAGCAGTTCTTC. The variable domain in full, completed from reference TRBV7-2 and TRBJ2-1, reads GAGVSQSPSNKVTEKGKDVELRCDPISGHTALYWYRQSLGQGLEFLIYFQGNSAPDKSGLPSDRFSAERTGGSVSTLTIQRTQQEDSAVYLCASSGRQGNEQFFGPGTRLTVL.

The V call is TRBV12-5, the J call TRBJ2-1; 13 positions match TRBD2. The CDR3 consists of 15 residues. Germline assignment: CDR1 LGHNT and CDR2 FRNRAP. The J segment lost 7 bases and the V segment lost 1 base, leaving 1 base of the junction unmatched. The CDR3 region is CASGLGTSGSNEQFF. The CDR3 DNA is TGTGCTAGTGGTTTGGGGACTAGCGGGAGTAATGAGCAGTTCTTC.

The J gene is TRBJ1-1, the V gene TRBV7-9; TRBD1 might be the D (5 bases). CDR1 and CDR2 from the germline V gene are SEHNR and FQNEAQ (reference sequence). V was clipped by 4 bases and J by 8 bases, with 20 bases between them. This CDR3 is built from 15 residues. The DNA of the CDR3 is TGTGCCAGCAGCTCTAAGGGGCTTCGGGCCCCCGAAGCTTTCTTT. Its protein product is CASSSKGLRAPEAFF.

The rearrangement uses TRBV6-5 and TRBJ2-7, with D maybe TRBD2 (6 bases). Between the trimmed V and J ends, which lost 0 bases and 3 bases, there was a span of 9 bases. The CDR3 is 14 amino acids. CDR1 MNHEY and CDR2 SVGAGI come from the germline V gene. CDR3 protein: CASSYSVGGYEQYF. CDR3 bases: TGTGCCAGCAGTTACTCGGTGGGGGGCTACGAGCAGTACTTC.

In its sample, this clone was seen a few times. The genes are TRBV7-2 and TRBJ1-6; tentatively, D is TRBD1 (6 bases). Germline V gene lookup returns CDR1 SGHTA and CDR2 FQGNSA. This CDR3 is 15 amino acids long. The germline V and J ends were trimmed by 5 bases and 7 bases, with 15 bases remaining between them. CDR3 sequence: CASSVLTGSNSPLHF. The CDR3 bases are TGTGCCAGCAGCGTCCTAACAGGGTCCAATTCACCCCTCCACTTT.

This clone was counted a single time. Written as DNA, the CDR3 is TGTGCCAGCAGTTACTCCGGACTAGCAACAGATACGCAGTATTTT. This codes for CASSYSGLATDTQYF. The V and J genes are TRBV6-5 and TRBJ2-3; 8 bases fit TRBD2. The trim removed 0 bases at V and 3 bases at J, leaving 2 bases unmatched. Germline V CDR1 and CDR2: MNHEY, SVGAGI. CDR3 length equals 15 residues.

This chain uses TRBV7-2 with TRBJ1-4; TRBD1 agrees at 7 bases. Germline CDR1 is SGHTA and CDR2 is FQGNSA. J was trimmed by 7 bases and V by 4 bases; bases with no gene match: 6. This CDR3 is built from 14 residues. The CDR3, as DNA: TGTGCCAGCAGCTCAGACAGGGCTGCTGAAAAACTGTTTTTT. Its translation: CASSSDRAAEKLFF.

This CDR3 reads CASRDTSATNEKLFF. The CDR3 bases are TGTGCCAGCAGGGACACCTCTGCAACTAATGAAAAACTGTTTTTT. The V gene is TRBV27, the J gene TRBJ1-4, with D possibly TRBD1 on 5 matching bases. The length of the CDR3 is 15 residues. Trimming left V 6 bases short and J 0 bases short, with 11 bases between. The germline gives CDR1 MNHEY, CDR2 SMNVEV (reference sequence).

The chain has TRBV7-2 and TRBJ2-1, with a possible D match to TRBD1 (5 bases). This CDR3 has 12 residues. Trimming took off 1 base at V and 14 bases at J, with 12 bases between the two ends. The germline gives CDR1 SGHTA, CDR2 FQGNSA. Written as DNA, the CDR3 is TGTGCCAGCAGCTTAGACTGGACAAGGGAGTTCTTC. This encodes CASSLDWTREFF.

The chain is built from TRBV15 and TRBJ2-7, with TRBD2 matching over 13 bases. The CDR3 is 15 residues long. The V gene's germline CDR1 is LNHNV and CDR2 YYDKDF (reference sequence). The junction had 7 bases not matched to a gene; V was cut back by 6 bases and J by 5 bases. CDR3: CATRLGTSGENEQYV. CDR3 bases: TGTGCCACCAGGCTTGGGACTAGCGGGGAGAACGAGCAGTACGTC.

The chain links TRBV7-8 to TRBJ1-3, with 9 bases fitting TRBD1. The germline V gene encodes CDR1 SGHVS and CDR2 FQNEAQ. With 3 bases clipped from V and 7 bases from J, the junction kept 10 bases outside the gene matches. The CDR3 spans 16 residues. The chain's CDR3 is CASSFGTGTSGNTIYF. For the CDR3, the DNA is TGTGCCAGCAGCTTCGGGACAGGGACCAGTGGGAACACCATATATTTT.

The V and J genes are TRBV7-9 and TRBJ2-1; 10 bases map to TRBD2. V was clipped by 8 bases and J by 4 bases; unmatched bases: 5. This CDR3 contains 14 residues. Looked up from germline, CDR1 is SEHNR and CDR2 is FQNEAQ (reference sequence). The CDR3 here is CASRQRGGYNEQFF. CDR3 coding DNA: TGTGCCAGCCGCCAGCGGGGGGGATACAATGAGCAGTTCTTC. Variable domain in full (rest from reference TRBV7-9 and TRBJ2-1): DTGVSQNPRHKITKRGQNVTFRCDPISEHNRLYWYRQTLGQGPEFLTYFQNEAQLEKSRLLSDRFSAERPKGSFSTLEIQRTEQGDSAMYLCASRQRGGYNEQFFGPGTRLTVL.

The V call is TRBV13, the J call TRBJ1-4, with D maybe TRBD1 (5 bases). Trimming pared 4 bases from V and 3 bases from J, leaving 9 bases between. The CDR3 length is 14 residues. Germline V CDR1 and CDR2: PRHDT, FYEKMQ (reference sequence). The CDR3 nucleotides are TGTGCCAGCAGCTCCAGACAGCCTAATGAAAAACTGTTTTTT. Translated: CASSSRQPNEKLFF.

The chain links TRBV6-4 to TRBJ1-2, with 12 bases fitting TRBD1. Germline V gene data show CDR1 as MRHNA and CDR2 as SNTAGT. The V gene end was trimmed by 3 bases and the J gene end by 4 bases; junction bases not matched to a gene: 12. This CDR3 contains 18 residues. The CDR3 sequence is CASSEPGQGASLIYGYTF. The CDR3 coding sequence is TGTGCCAGCAGTGAACCGGGACAGGGGGCTTCACTGATCTATGGCTACACCTTC.

This clone has just one count. The chain couples TRBV30 to TRBJ1-3; D remains unclear. Germline values: CDR1 GTSNPN, CDR2 SVGIG (reference sequence). This CDR3 comprises 14 residues. V lost 2 bases, J lost 0 bases, and 8 bases lay in between. The CDR3 region is CAWSSGNSGNTIYF. The DNA of the CDR3 is TGTGCCTGGAGTTCAGGAAACTCTGGAAACACCATATATTTT.

This clone was seen just once. This chain connects TRBV5-1 to TRBJ1-2; 12 positions agree with TRBD1. V trimming: 4 bases; J trimming: 8 bases; junction bases outside the gene matches: 12. The length of the CDR3 is 16 residues. Germline V CDR1 and CDR2: SGHRS, YFSETQ. CDR3 sequence reads: CASSPRGTGGSLGYTF. CDR3 DNA sequence: TGCGCCAGCAGCCCGAGGGGGACAGGGGGCTCGCTGGGCTACACCTTC.

The rearrangement links TRBV5-1 to TRBJ1-2, with D maybe TRBD1 (5 bases). This CDR3 has 13 amino acids. The V end was cut by 5 bases, the J end by 3 bases, with 11 bases between. Germline V gene data show CDR1 as SGHRS and CDR2 as YFSETQ. This chain's CDR3 is CASSPGSDYGYTF. The CDR3 DNA reads as TGCGCCAGCAGTCCAGGGTCCGACTATGGCTACACCTTC.

This sequence joins TRBV28 and TRBJ2-7, with TRBD1 identical over 7 bases. The CDR3 sequence is 13 residues long. Germline loops: CDR1 MDHEN, CDR2 SYDVKM. V lost 5 bases and J lost 3; bases outside the gene matches: 4. The CDR3 here is CASSIRDSYEQYF. CDR3 nucleotides: TGTGCCAGCAGTATCCGGGACAGCTACGAGCAGTACTTC.